This record covers a single T cell receptor beta chain. Per germline, CDR1 MNHEY and CDR2 SMNVEV (reference sequence). The CDR3 spans 15 residues. The germline V and J ends were trimmed by 0 bases and 3 bases, with 11 bases remaining between them. The record originates from a study of blood T cell repertoires in COVID-19. Study-wide context: Sources were T cells, B-cell-depleted T cells, or PBMCs; the material itself was cDNA or gDNA.

Allocation to cohorts depended on clinical history reported by the participants. As processed by the authors: Reference gene primers were amplified, and this amplification served to estimate nucleated cell counts. Libraries were prepared by immunoSEQ multiplex PCR; TCRdb keeps only in-frame clonotypes and omits some of them. The DNA was the basis for D and trimming; V, J and clone size are from that table. The sample includes 200,000 to 250,000 clones, less than 90% seen only once; the top ten take 3.5% to 5.5%. The sequenced material came from PBMCs or T cells enriched from blood (not recorded which). This sequence joins TRBV27 and TRBJ1-2; tentatively, D is TRBD1 (5 bases). The TCR sequence derives from a woman in her thirties who had been exposed to COVID-19. CDR3 in amino acids: CASSLSLRGDYGYTF. The CDR3 coding sequence is TGTGCCAGCAGTTTATCGTTAAGGGGTGACTATGGCTACACCTTC.